A selection of T cell receptor beta chains follows, all from one sample in a study of long-term antiretroviral therapy in people with HIV. Profiling relied on immunoSEQ multiplex PCR, and the TCRdb table lists in-frame clones only, not all of them. Found here are about 15,000 clones, 75% to 85% of them singletons; the top ten hold about 9%. The sample was unsorted PBMCs, taken 0.3 years after starting antiretroviral therapy. The receptors come from a man younger than 30 with HIV. The CDR3 runs from the conserved cysteine through the conserved F or W. A D gene is named only where the DNA matches it firmly. Rows may omit the clone size; those that give it use once, few, many or a size class.

d_call clone_size j_call v_call cdr3_aa cdr3_nt
TRBD1 . TRBJ1-5 TRBV5-8 CASSSRTGGLGQPQHF TGTGCCAGCAGCTCTAGGACAGGGGGCTTAGGTCAGCCCCAGCATTTT
TRBD2 . TRBJ2-1 TRBV2 CACRLAGSPYNEQFF TGTGCCTGCCGGCTAGCGGGTAGCCCCTACAATGAGCAGTTCTTC
. . TRBJ1-1 TRBV21-1 CASRGTVDEAFF TGTGCCAGCAGAGGGACAGTGGATGAAGCTTTCTTT
. . TRBJ1-1 TRBV15 CATEDGLNTEAFF TGTGCCACCGAGGATGGGCTGAACACTGAAGCTTTCTTT
. . TRBJ1-2 TRBV6-1 CASSEAQTYYGYTF TGTGCCAGCAGTGAAGCGCAAACGTACTATGGCTACACCTTC
TRBD2 . TRBJ2-3 TRBV5-1 CASSFNPSGDSTDTQYF TGCGCCAGCAGCTTCAACCCAAGCGGGGATAGCACAGATACGCAGTATTTT
TRBD1 once TRBJ1-1 TRBV10-3 CAITPDRGEGKAFF TGTGCCATCACCCCAGACAGGGGGGAGGGAAAAGCTTTCTTT
. . TRBJ2-6 TRBV14 CASSLARANVLTF TGTGCCAGCAGCCTTGCCCGGGCCAACGTCCTGACTTTC
. . TRBJ1-2 TRBV11-2 CASSLEEWGTGNGYTF TGTGCCAGCAGCTTAGAGGAGTGGGGGACTGGGAATGGCTACACCTTC
. . TRBJ1-1 TRBV6-4 CASSPGGSEAFF TGTGCCAGCAGCCCCGGGGGATCTGAAGCTTTCTTT
. . TRBJ1-2 TRBV7-2 CASSPPGTIYGYTF TGTGCCAGCAGCCCCCCGGGGACCATCTATGGCTACACCTTC
TRBD2 . TRBJ2-1 TRBV4-1 CASSQPGLVANEQFF TGCGCCAGCAGCCAACCGGGACTAGTGGCAAATGAGCAGTTCTTC
TRBD2 . TRBJ2-1 TRBV19 CASSTSGGPYYNEQFF TGTGCCAGTAGTACTAGCGGGGGGCCTTACTACAATGAGCAGTTCTTC
TRBD1 . TRBJ1-2 TRBV13 CASSTHLGQGYEGYTF TGTGCCAGCAGCACCCATCTGGGACAGGGGTACGAAGGCTACACCTTC
. . TRBJ1-1 TRBV27 CASSLGNGRNTEAFF TGTGCCAGCAGTTTAGGGAACGGACGAAACACTGAAGCTTTCTTT
. . TRBJ1-1 TRBV7-9 CALARSGGTEAFF TGTGCTCTAGCTCGGTCGGGGGGCACTGAAGCTTTCTTT
TRBD2 . TRBJ2-3 TRBV5-1 CASSLGLADTDTQYF TGCGCCAGCAGCTTGGGACTAGCGGATACAGATACGCAGTATTTT
. . TRBJ2-5 TRBV28 CASSLRHLQETQYF TGTGCCAGCAGTTTAAGGCACCTTCAAGAGACCCAGTACTTC
TRBD1 . TRBJ2-2 TRBV19 CASKGTGGYTGELFF TGTGCCAGTAAGGGGACAGGGGGTTACACCGGGGAGCTGTTTTTT
. . TRBJ2-7 TRBV30 CAWSGAYEQYF TGTGCCTGGAGTGGGGCCTACGAGCAGTACTTC
. . TRBJ2-1 TRBV10-2 CASSETGYLEQFF TGCGCCAGCAGTGAGACGGGGTATCTTGAGCAGTTCTTC
. . TRBJ2-7 TRBV10-1 CASSESAGAYEQYF TGCGCCAGCAGTGAGTCCGCAGGGGCCTACGAGCAGTACTTC
TRBD1 . TRBJ2-4 TRBV29-1 CSVVRQGVAKNIQYF TGCAGCGTTGTTCGACAGGGGGTAGCCAAAAACATTCAGTACTTC
. . TRBJ1-1 TRBV7-9 CASSFIRDPMNTEAFF TGTGCCAGCAGCTTTATCAGGGACCCCATGAACACTGAAGCTTTCTTT
. . TRBJ2-5 TRBV27 CASSFRETQYF TGTGCCAGCAGTTTTCGGGAGACCCAGTACTTC
TRBD1 . TRBJ2-2 TRBV28 CASRRLRGLGPGELFF TGTGCCAGCAGGCGATTGAGGGGGCTCGGACCCGGGGAGCTGTTTTTT
. . TRBJ2-3 TRBV7-2 CASSLGVLGTDTQYF TGTGCCAGCAGCTTAGGAGTCTTGGGCACAGATACGCAGTATTTT